Listed below are T cell receptor beta chains from one sample, sequenced in a study of blood T cell repertoires in COVID-19. Clones were sequenced by immunoSEQ multiplex PCR, and TCRdb holds only the in-frame ones, with some missing. This table holds fewer than 350,000 clones, more than 80% found once. The specimen sequenced was PBMCs or T cells enriched from blood (not recorded which). The receptors come from a woman aged 25-40 years with acute COVID-19. The CDR3 runs from the conserved cysteine through the conserved F or W. The D gene is left open where the match is weak.

TGTGCCAGCAGTTACACCGTCCCTATTTCAGAGCAGTACTTC	CASSYTVPISEQYF	TRBJ2-7	NA	TRBV6-2/TRBV6-3
TGTGCCAGCTCACCCCAGGGGGCGAACACCGGGGAGCTGTTTTTT	CASSPQGANTGELFF	TRBJ2-2	TRBD1	TRBV18
TGTGCCAGCAGCTTCGGGCTAGCGGGTGGGGAAGATACGCAGTATTTT	CASSFGLAGGEDTQYF	TRBJ2-3	TRBD2	TRBV11-1
TGTGCCAGTAGCAACAAAGGACAGACCACTGAAAAACTGTTTTTT	CASSNKGQTTEKLFF	TRBJ1-4	NA	TRBV19
TGTGCCAGCAGCTTAGTAGGAACCGGGACAGGGAATGAAAAACTGTTTTTT	CASSLVGTGTGNEKLFF	TRBJ1-4	TRBD1	TRBV7-2
TGTGCCACCAGTGATTTCCGGGACAGACAAGAGACCCAGTACTTC	CATSDFRDRQETQYF	TRBJ2-5	TRBD1	TRBV24-1
TGCGCCAGCAGCCCTCGGGACAGCGACACCGGGGAGCTGTTTTTT	CASSPRDSDTGELFF	TRBJ2-2	TRBD1	TRBV4-1
TGTGCCAGTAGCCCCCAAAGAGGCAATACCAAAAACATTCAGTACTTC	CASSPQRGNTKNIQYF	TRBJ2-4	NA	TRBV19
TGTGCCAGCAGCTTAGTAGGAGGCGGCTATAATTCACCCCTCCACTTT	CASSLVGGGYNSPLHF	TRBJ1-6	NA	TRBV13
TGTGCCAGCAGCTTAGCTATCCCTAGCGGGAGTATCTTAAATGAGCAGTTCTTC	CASSLAIPSGSILNEQFF	TRBJ2-1	TRBD2	TRBV7-9
TGTGCCAGCTCACCACCCGAGAACGTCTATGGCTACACCTTC	CASSPPENVYGYTF	TRBJ1-2	NA	TRBV18
TGTGCCAGCAGACAGAGGAACACTGAAGCTTTCTTT	CASRQRNTEAFF	TRBJ1-1	NA	TRBV12-3/TRBV12-4
TGTGCCAGCAGTCTGGACAGAACCACCGGGGAGCTGTTTTTT	CASSLDRTTGELFF	TRBJ2-2	NA	TRBV28
TGCGCCAGCAGCCAAGGACAGGGGCCCCTCAACACTGAAGCTTTCTTT	CASSQGQGPLNTEAFF	TRBJ1-1	TRBD1	TRBV4-1
TGTGCCAGTAGTATAGACGCCGGGACAGGGAGTATCTCAGCTTATAATTCACCCCTCCACTTT	CASSIDAGTGSISAYNSPLHF	TRBJ1-6	TRBD1	TRBV19
TGTGCCACCAGTGATTTGGCTAGCGGGAGCCCCAATGAGCAGTTCTTC	CATSDLASGSPNEQFF	TRBJ2-1	TRBD2	TRBV24-1
TGTGCCAGCTCACCCCCGCCTACTTACATAGCCGCACCAGATTTTAATGAAAAACTGTTTTTT	CASSPPPTYIAAPDFNEKLFF	TRBJ1-4	NA	TRBV18
TGCGCCAGCAGCCCCCTGGACAGGGAACTAACTGAAGCTTTCTTT	CASSPLDRELTEAFF	TRBJ1-1	TRBD1	TRBV4-1
TGCGCCAGCAGCCTCTCTGACAGGGGCGGGGGCTACACCTTC	CASSLSDRGGGYTF	TRBJ1-2	TRBD1	TRBV4-3
TGTGCCATCAGTGAGTCCCGGGACAGGTACGAGCAGTACTTC	CAISESRDRYEQYF	TRBJ2-7	TRBD1	TRBV10-3
TGTGCCAGCAGCGGGGGGAAGAAGGATGACTATGGCTACACCTTC	CASSGGKKDDYGYTF	TRBJ1-2	NA	TRBV5-4
TGTGCCAGCCGCCGAGGGGAGCGGGACTCCTACGAGCAGTACTTC	CASRRGERDSYEQYF	TRBJ2-7	TRBD2	TRBV6-2/TRBV6-3
TGTGCCAGCAGTGACCTAGCGGGAGCGTCCGGGGAGCTGTTTTTT	CASSDLAGASGELFF	TRBJ2-2	TRBD2	TRBV2
TGCGCCAGCAGCTTGGAGGTCCCCGGGGGGGCCAACGTCCTGACTTTC	CASSLEVPGGANVLTF	TRBJ2-6	NA	TRBV5-1